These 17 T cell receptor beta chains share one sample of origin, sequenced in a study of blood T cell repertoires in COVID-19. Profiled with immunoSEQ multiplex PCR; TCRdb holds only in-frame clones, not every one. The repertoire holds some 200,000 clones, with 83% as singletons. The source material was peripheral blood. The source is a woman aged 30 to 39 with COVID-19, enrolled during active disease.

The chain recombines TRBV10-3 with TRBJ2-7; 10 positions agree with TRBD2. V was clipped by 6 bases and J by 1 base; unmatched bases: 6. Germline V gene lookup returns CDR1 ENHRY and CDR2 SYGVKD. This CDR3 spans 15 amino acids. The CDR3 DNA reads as TGTGCCATCAGCTCGACTAGCGGGCGTTCCTACGAGCAGTACTTC. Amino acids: CAISSTSGRSYEQYF.

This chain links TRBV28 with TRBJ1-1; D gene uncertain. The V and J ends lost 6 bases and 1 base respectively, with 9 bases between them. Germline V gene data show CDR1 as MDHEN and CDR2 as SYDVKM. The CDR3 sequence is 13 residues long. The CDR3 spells CASRAAGNTEAFF. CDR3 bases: TGTGCCAGCAGGGCGGCGGGGAACACTGAAGCTTTCTTT.

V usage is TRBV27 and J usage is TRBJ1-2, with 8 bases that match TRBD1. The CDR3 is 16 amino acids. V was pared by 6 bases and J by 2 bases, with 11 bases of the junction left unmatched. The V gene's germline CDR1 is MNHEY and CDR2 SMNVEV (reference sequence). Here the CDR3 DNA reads TGTGCCAGCAGCCCGTCACAGGGGGAGCGAAACTATGGCTACACCTTC. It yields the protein CASSPSQGERNYGYTF.

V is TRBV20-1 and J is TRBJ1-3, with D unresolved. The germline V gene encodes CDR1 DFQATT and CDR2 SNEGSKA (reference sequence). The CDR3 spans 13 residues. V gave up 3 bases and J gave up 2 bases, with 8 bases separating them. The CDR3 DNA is TGCAGTGCTAGTCGCACAGCTGGAAACACCATATATTTT. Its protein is CSASRTAGNTIYF.

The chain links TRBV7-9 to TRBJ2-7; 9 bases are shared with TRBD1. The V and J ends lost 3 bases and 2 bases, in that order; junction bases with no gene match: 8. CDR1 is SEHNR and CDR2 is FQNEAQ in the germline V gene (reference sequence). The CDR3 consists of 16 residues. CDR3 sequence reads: CASSLPGTGTTYEQYF. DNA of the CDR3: TGTGCCAGCAGCTTGCCCGGGACAGGGACAACCTACGAGCAGTACTTC. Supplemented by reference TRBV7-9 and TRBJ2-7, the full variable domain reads DTGVSQNPRHKITKRGQNVTFRCDPISEHNRLYWYRQTLGQGPEFLTYFQNEAQLEKSRLLSDRFSAERPKGSFSTLEIQRTEQGDSAMYLCASSLPGTGTTYEQYFGPGTRLTVT.

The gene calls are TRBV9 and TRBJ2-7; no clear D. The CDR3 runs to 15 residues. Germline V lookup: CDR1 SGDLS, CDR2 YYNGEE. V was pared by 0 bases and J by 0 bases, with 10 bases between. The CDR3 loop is CASSVGRLDSYEQYF. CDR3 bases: TGTGCCAGCAGCGTAGGCCGGCTAGACTCCTACGAGCAGTACTTC.

CDR3 in amino acids: CASSLASGLGYEQYF. CDR3 coding DNA: TGTGCCAGCAGCTTGGCATCGGGTCTCGGCTACGAGCAGTACTTC. This sequence joins TRBV5-6 and TRBJ2-7, with no clear D. The germline V and J ends were trimmed by 0 bases and 3 bases, with 13 bases remaining between them. Germline CDR1 is SGHDT and CDR2 is YYEEEE. The CDR3 has 15 amino acids.

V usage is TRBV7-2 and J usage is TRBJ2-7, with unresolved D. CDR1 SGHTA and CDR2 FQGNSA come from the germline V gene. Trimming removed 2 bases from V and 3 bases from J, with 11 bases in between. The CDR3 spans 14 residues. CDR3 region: CASSLRVLLYEQYF. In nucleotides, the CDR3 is TGTGCCAGCAGCTTACGAGTTCTACTCTACGAGCAGTACTTC.

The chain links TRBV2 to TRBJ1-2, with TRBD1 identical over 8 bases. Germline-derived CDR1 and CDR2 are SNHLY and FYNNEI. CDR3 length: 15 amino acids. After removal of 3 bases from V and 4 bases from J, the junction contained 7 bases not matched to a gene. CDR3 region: CASSDSGTGIYGYTF. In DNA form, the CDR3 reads TGTGCCAGCAGTGACTCCGGGACAGGAATCTATGGCTACACCTTC. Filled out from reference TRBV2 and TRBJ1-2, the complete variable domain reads EPEVTQTPSHQVTQMGQEVILRCVPISNHLYFYWYRQILGQKVEFLVSFYNNEISEKSEIFDDQFSVERPDGSNFTLKIRSTKLEDSAMYFCASSDSGTGIYGYTFGSGTRLTVV.

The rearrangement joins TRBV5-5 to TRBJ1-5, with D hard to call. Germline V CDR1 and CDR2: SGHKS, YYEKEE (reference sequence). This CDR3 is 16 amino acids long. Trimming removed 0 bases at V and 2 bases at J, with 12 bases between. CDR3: CASSLGPEGRNQPQHF. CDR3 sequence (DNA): TGTGCCAGCAGCTTGGGTCCCGAGGGCCGCAATCAGCCCCAGCATTTT.

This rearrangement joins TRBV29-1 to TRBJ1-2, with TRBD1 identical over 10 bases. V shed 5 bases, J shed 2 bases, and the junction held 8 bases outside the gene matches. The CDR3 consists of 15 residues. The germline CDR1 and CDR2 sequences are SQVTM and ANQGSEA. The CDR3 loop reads CSVFPPGQGNYGYTF. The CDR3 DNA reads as TGCAGCGTTTTCCCCCCGGGACAGGGGAACTATGGCTACACCTTC.

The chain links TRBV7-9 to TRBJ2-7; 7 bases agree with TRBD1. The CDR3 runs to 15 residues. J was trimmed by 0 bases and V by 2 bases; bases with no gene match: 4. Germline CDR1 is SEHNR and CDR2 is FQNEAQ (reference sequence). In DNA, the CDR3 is TGTGCCAGCAGCTTAACCCAGGGGGACTCCTACGAGCAGTACTTC. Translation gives CASSLTQGDSYEQYF. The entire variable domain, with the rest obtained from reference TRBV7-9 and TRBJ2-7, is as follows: DTGVSQNPRHKITKRGQNVTFRCDPISEHNRLYWYRQTLGQGPEFLTYFQNEAQLEKSRLLSDRFSAERPKGSFSTLEIQRTEQGDSAMYLCASSLTQGDSYEQYFGPGTRLTVT.

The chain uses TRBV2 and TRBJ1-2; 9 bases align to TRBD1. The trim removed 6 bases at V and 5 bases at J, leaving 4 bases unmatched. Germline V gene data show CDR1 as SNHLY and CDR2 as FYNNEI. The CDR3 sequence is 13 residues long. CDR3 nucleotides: TGTGCCAGCAGGGACGGACAGGGGTATGGCTACACCTTC. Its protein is CASRDGQGYGYTF.

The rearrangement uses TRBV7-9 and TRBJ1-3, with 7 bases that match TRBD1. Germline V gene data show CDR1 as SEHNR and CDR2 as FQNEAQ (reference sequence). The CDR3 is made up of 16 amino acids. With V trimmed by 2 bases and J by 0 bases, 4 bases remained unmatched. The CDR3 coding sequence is TGTGCCAGCAGCTTATCACAGGGGATCTCTGGAAACACCATATATTTT. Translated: CASSLSQGISGNTIYF.

The CDR3 DNA reads TGTGCCAGCAGCACCAGGGGTAGGACAGATACGCAGTATTTT. Its translation is CASSTRGRTDTQYF. The chain is built from TRBV28 and TRBJ2-3, with D perhaps matching TRBD1 (6 bases). This CDR3 spans 14 amino acids. Deletions cut 6 bases from V and 3 bases from J, with 13 bases between. CDR1 MDHEN and CDR2 SYDVKM come from the germline V gene.

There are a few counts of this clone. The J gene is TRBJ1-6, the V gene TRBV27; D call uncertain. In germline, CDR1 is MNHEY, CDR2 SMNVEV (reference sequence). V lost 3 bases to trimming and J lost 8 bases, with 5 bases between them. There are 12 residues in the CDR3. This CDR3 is CASSFLDSPLHF. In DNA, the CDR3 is TGTGCCAGCAGTTTTTTAGATTCACCCCTCCACTTT.

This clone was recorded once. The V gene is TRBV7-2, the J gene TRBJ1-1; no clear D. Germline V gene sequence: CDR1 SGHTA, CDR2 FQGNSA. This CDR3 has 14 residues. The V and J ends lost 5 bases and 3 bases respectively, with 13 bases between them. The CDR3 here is CASSLWGGDTEAFF. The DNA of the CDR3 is TGTGCCAGCAGCCTCTGGGGAGGCGACACTGAAGCTTTCTTT.